The rows below give T cell receptor beta chains drawn from one sample of a study of cytomegalovirus exposure and HLA in healthy donors. The table came from immunoSEQ multiplex PCR; TCRdb's copy has only in-frame clones and leaves some out. Of 55,000 to 85,000 clones listed, more than 70% are singletons. The sequenced sample consisted of PBMCs. Every receptor here comes from a woman in her forties in good health and CMV-seropositive. Each CDR3 is given with its conserved first and last residue. The D gene is left open where the match is weak. Clone sizes are given selectively: once, few, many, or a class where the clone is expanded.

D gene	V gene	J gene	clone size	CDR3 protein	CDR3 DNA
NA	TRBV7-8	TRBJ1-2	NA	CASSLQGSLSNYGYTF	TGTGCCAGCAGCTTACAAGGGAGTTTGAGTAACTATGGCTACACCTTC
NA	TRBV4-1	TRBJ1-2	NA	CASSQEGRANGYTF	TGCGCCAGCAGCCAAGAGGGCAGGGCGAATGGCTACACCTTC
TRBD2	TRBV18	TRBJ2-7	NA	CASSPRAAGAPHEQYF	TGTGCCAGCTCACCACGAGCAGCGGGGGCCCCCCACGAGCAGTACTTC
NA	TRBV7-7	TRBJ2-1	NA	CASSLGGLQFF	TGTGCCAGCAGCTTAGGGGGACTGCAGTTCTTC
TRBD1	TRBV5-6	TRBJ1-4	once	CASSPRTGAGEKLFF	TGTGCCAGCAGCCCTCGGACAGGGGCAGGTGAAAAACTGTTTTTT
TRBD1	TRBV29-1	TRBJ2-1	NA	CSVVGTASSYNEQFF	TGCAGCGTTGTAGGGACAGCGAGCTCCTACAATGAGCAGTTCTTC
TRBD2	TRBV9	TRBJ2-1	NA	CASSATSAAYNEQFF	TGTGCCAGCAGCGCCACTAGCGCGGCCTACAATGAGCAGTTCTTC
NA	TRBV2	TRBJ1-3	once	CASTRGSSGNTIYF	TGTGCCAGCACTAGAGGTTCATCTGGAAACACCATATATTTT
NA	TRBV5-1	TRBJ1-1	few	CASSSGTTNTEAFF	TGCGCCAGCAGCTCCGGGACAACGAACACTGAAGCTTTCTTT
NA	TRBV30	TRBJ1-1	NA	CAWSGGRGEAFF	TGTGCCTGGAGTGGGGGGCGGGGGGAAGCTTTCTTT
TRBD1	TRBV7-2	TRBJ1-2	NA	CASSLVVGNRGNRGYTF	TGTGCCAGCAGCTTAGTTGTAGGGAACAGGGGGAATCGGGGCTACACCTTC
TRBD1	TRBV6-5	TRBJ1-3	NA	CASSSSGQGSGNTIYF	TGTGCCAGCAGTTCCTCGGGACAGGGGTCTGGAAACACCATATATTTT
NA	TRBV18	TRBJ2-3	NA	CASSPALDTQYF	TGTGCCAGCTCACCCGCGTTGGATACGCAGTATTTT
NA	TRBV27	TRBJ1-5	once	CASSPLTGPTRSQPQHF	TGTGCCAGCAGTCCCCTGACAGGCCCAACACGGAGTCAGCCCCAGCATTTT
NA	TRBV13	TRBJ2-6	NA	CASTLTGSSGANVLTF	TGTGCCAGCACCCTCACGGGTTCCTCTGGGGCCAACGTCCTGACTTTC
NA	TRBV5-1	TRBJ1-4	NA	CASSLAPGVQGEKLFF	TGCGCCAGCAGCTTGGCCCCCGGGGTCCAAGGGGAAAAACTGTTTTTT
NA	TRBV5-1	TRBJ1-3	few	CASSATSSGNTIYF	TGCGCCAGCAGCGCAACGAGCTCTGGAAACACCATATATTTT
NA	TRBV6-1	TRBJ2-3	NA	CASSDKQGDTQYF	TGTGCCAGCAGTGATAAACAGGGAGATACGCAGTATTTT
NA	TRBV4-1	TRBJ1-2	NA	CASSQERGANYGYTF	TGCGCCAGCAGCCAAGAAAGGGGTGCTAACTATGGCTACACCTTC
NA	TRBV11-2	TRBJ2-1	NA	CASSLRSGSYNEQFF	TGTGCCAGCAGCTTAAGAAGCGGGTCCTACAATGAGCAGTTCTTC
NA	TRBV10-2	TRBJ1-1	NA	CASSEQAVTEAFF	TGCGCCAGCAGTGAGCAGGCAGTCACTGAAGCTTTCTTT
NA	TRBV19	TRBJ1-1	NA	CASSIPPGGTTEAFF	TGTGCCAGTAGTATACCGCCTGGGGGGACCACTGAAGCTTTCTTT
TRBD1	TRBV13	TRBJ1-2	NA	CASSLWDRGGYGYTF	TGTGCCAGCAGCCTGTGGGACAGGGGTGGCTATGGCTACACCTTC
NA	TRBV13	TRBJ2-1	NA	CASSQGQPLYNEQFF	TGTGCCAGCAGCCAAGGACAGCCGCTCTACAATGAGCAGTTCTTC
TRBD1	TRBV2	TRBJ2-7	NA	CASSARGRSDEQYF	TGTGCCAGCAGCGCCAGGGGGCGGTCTGACGAGCAGTACTTC
NA	TRBV5-6	TRBJ1-2	NA	CASSSQGNYGYTF	TGTGCCAGCAGCTCACAGGGAAACTATGGCTACACCTTC
TRBD1	TRBV5-6	TRBJ2-5	NA	CASSWGTGQETQYF	TGTGCCAGCAGCTGGGGGACAGGGCAAGAGACCCAGTACTTC
NA	TRBV9	TRBJ2-7	NA	CASSVSPSLIYEQYF	TGTGCCAGCAGCGTAAGTCCTAGTCTTATCTACGAGCAGTACTTC
TRBD2	TRBV6-1	TRBJ2-1	few	CASSDTGRTSGGYNEQFF	TGTGCCAGCAGTGACACAGGTCGGACTAGCGGGGGTTACAATGAGCAGTTCTTC
NA	TRBV27	TRBJ1-5	NA	CASSFTGTSNQPQHF	TGTGCCAGCAGTTTTACAGGGACCAGCAATCAGCCCCAGCATTTT
TRBD2	TRBV4-2	TRBJ2-1	NA	CASSQDPGGGRAAYNEQFF	TGTGCCAGCAGCCAAGATCCCGGGGGGGGCCGAGCCGCCTACAATGAGCAGTTCTTC
TRBD1	TRBV2	TRBJ1-2	NA	CASSERIRTGGYGYTF	TGTGCCAGCAGTGAACGTATCAGGACAGGGGGCTATGGCTACACCTTC
NA	TRBV6-5	TRBJ1-2	NA	CASSSHSSKSNYGYTF	TGTGCCAGCAGTTCCCACTCCTCCAAAAGCAACTATGGCTACACCTTC
TRBD1	TRBV2	TRBJ2-2	NA	CASSARGTGWPGELFF	TGTGCCAGCAGCGCCAGAGGGACAGGGTGGCCCGGGGAGCTGTTTTTT
TRBD1	TRBV6-6	TRBJ2-7	NA	CASRGDRVHYYEQYF	TGTGCCAGCAGGGGGGACAGGGTGCATTACTACGAGCAGTACTTC
TRBD1	TRBV7-3	TRBJ2-1	NA	CASSLSQGVGYNEQFF	TGTGCCAGCAGCTTAAGCCAGGGGGTGGGTTACAATGAGCAGTTCTTC